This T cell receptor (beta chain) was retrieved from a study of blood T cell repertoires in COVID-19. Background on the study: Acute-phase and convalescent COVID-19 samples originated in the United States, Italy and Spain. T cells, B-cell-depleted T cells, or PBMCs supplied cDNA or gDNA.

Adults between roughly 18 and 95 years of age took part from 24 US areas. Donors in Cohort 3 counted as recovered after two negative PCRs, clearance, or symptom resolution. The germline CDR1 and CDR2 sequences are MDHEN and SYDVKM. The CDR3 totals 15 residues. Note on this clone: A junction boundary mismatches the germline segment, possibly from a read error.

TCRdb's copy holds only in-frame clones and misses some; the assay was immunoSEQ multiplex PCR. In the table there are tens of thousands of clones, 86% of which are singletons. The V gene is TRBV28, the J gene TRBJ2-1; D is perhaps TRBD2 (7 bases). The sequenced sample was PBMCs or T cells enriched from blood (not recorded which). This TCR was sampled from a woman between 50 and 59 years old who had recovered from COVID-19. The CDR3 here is CASFGWGGGQNGQFF. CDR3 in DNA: TGTGCCAGCTTTGGATGGGGGGGCGGTCAAAATGGGCAGTTCTTC.